The 31 T cell receptor beta chains reported below all come from one sample, sequenced in a study of early T cells in non-severe SARS-CoV-2 infection. From the 5' RACE reads, TCRdb called clonotypes with MiXCR, one entry per CDR3 protein. The sample includes 55,000 to 70,000 distinct CDR3 sequences, roughly 5.9% of them seen just once. What was sequenced was whole blood. The receptors stem from an adult who was a healthcare worker with PCR-confirmed SARS-CoV-2 infection or an uninfected control (not recorded which).

At least ten counts were recorded for this clonotype. The chain joins TRBV6-2 or TRBV6-3 to TRBJ2-3, with TRBD2 matching 10 bases. Per germline, CDR1 MNHEY and CDR2 SVGEGT. The CDR3 contains 14 residues. V lost 5 bases and J lost 5; bases outside the gene matches: 4. The CDR3 DNA sequence: TGTGCCAGCAGTAGCGGGGGGGGAATAGATACGCAGTATTTT. Translating it yields CASSSGGGIDTQYF.

The genes are TRBV5-4 and TRBJ1-2, with D unclear. The CDR3 sequence is 12 residues long. The V end was cut by 0 bases, the J end by 6 bases, with 6 bases between. Germline lookup yields CDR1 SGHNT and CDR2 YYREEE (reference sequence). The CDR3 loop reads CASSLASNGYTF. In DNA, the CDR3 is TGTGCCAGCAGCTTGGCTTCGAATGGCTACACCTTC.

This clonotype was observed many times. This sequence joins TRBV7-6 and TRBJ1-4; 8 bases fit TRBD1. The V and J ends lost 5 bases and 8 bases, in that order; junction bases with no gene match: 4. Germline-derived CDR1 and CDR2 are SGHVS and FNYEAQ. This CDR3 is 13 amino acids long. The CDR3 loop is CASSQGAGEKLFF. CDR3 DNA: TGTGCCAGCAGCCAGGGGGCCGGGGAAAAACTGTTTTTT.

The chain has TRBV2 and TRBJ2-3; D might be TRBD1 (7 bases). Germline values: CDR1 SNHLY, CDR2 FYNNEI. Trimming cost V 4 bases and J 0 bases, with 17 bases left between them. This CDR3 spans 17 amino acids. The DNA for the CDR3 is TGTGCCAGCAGTGTTGGAGGGGGCCTAACTAGCACAGATACGCAGTATTTT. Translated, it gives CASSVGGGLTSTDTQYF. Together with reference TRBV2 and TRBJ2-3, the CDR3 gives the full variable domain: EPEVTQTPSHQVTQMGQEVILRCVPISNHLYFYWYRQILGQKVEFLVSFYNNEISEKSEIFDDQFSVERPDGSNFTLKIRSTKLEDSAMYFCASSVGGGLTSTDTQYFGPGTRLTVL.

In this sample, this clonotype turned up a few times. This chain connects TRBV27 to TRBJ2-1; D not resolved. Germline V gene sequence: CDR1 MNHEY, CDR2 SMNVEV (reference sequence). The V gene lost 3 bases and the J gene lost 6 bases, with 12 bases spanning the gap. The CDR3 loop spans 14 amino acids. For the CDR3, the DNA is TGTGCCAGCAGTTTTTACAGCCTTCTCAATGAGCAGTTCTTC. Translating it yields CASSFYSLLNEQFF.

This clonotype came up many times. The rearrangement joins TRBV5-6 to TRBJ2-3; TRBD2 is a possible D gene (5 bases). CDR3 length equals 15 residues. Germline CDR1 SGHDT, CDR2 YYEEEE. Trimming removed 2 bases from V and 0 bases from J, with 10 bases in between. As DNA, the CDR3 is TGTGCCAGCAGCTTACGGGGAACTAGCACAGATACGCAGTATTTT. Translated: CASSLRGTSTDTQYF.

V gene TRBV12-5 combines with J gene TRBJ2-3; tentatively, D is TRBD2 (6 bases). CDR1 LGHNT and CDR2 FRNRAP come from the germline V gene. The CDR3 sequence is 18 residues long. The V end was cut by 1 base, the J end by 3 bases, with 20 bases between. CDR3 protein: CASGLAIGGTEPTDTQYF. CDR3 nucleotides: TGTGCTAGTGGTTTGGCCATTGGAGGGACCGAGCCGACAGATACGCAGTATTTT.

The V and J genes are TRBV20-1 and TRBJ1-2; unclear D gene. V gave up 0 bases and J gave up 5 bases, with 13 bases separating them. The CDR3 length is 14 residues. The V gene's germline CDR1 is DFQATT and CDR2 SNEGSKA (reference sequence). The CDR3 sequence: CSARDREDRYGYTF. CDR3 in DNA: TGCAGTGCTAGAGATCGGGAGGACCGGTATGGCTACACCTTC.

This clonotype was seen repeatedly, ten times or more. This chain uses TRBV27 with TRBJ1-4; no clear D. CDR1 is MNHEY and CDR2 is SMNVEV in the germline V gene (reference sequence). The CDR3 length is 13 residues. The V gene lost 6 bases and the J gene lost 3 bases, with 8 bases spanning the gap. CDR3 nucleotide sequence: TGTGCCAGCAGGGGGTCCCCTAATGAAAAACTGTTTTTT. The encoded protein is CASRGSPNEKLFF.

This clonotype was detected many times. The junction shows a germline mismatch at one end, possibly a read error. This rearrangement joins TRBV7-9 to TRBJ2-5, with no clear D. Germline V lookup: CDR1 SEHNR, CDR2 FQNEAQ (reference sequence). The CDR3 totals 15 residues. CDR3 sequence reads: CASSLVPQGQETQYF. DNA of the CDR3: TGTGCCAGCAGTTTAGTTCCTCAAGGCCAAGAGACCCAGTACTTC.

The table lists this clonotype with many counts. The V call is TRBV9, the J call TRBJ1-2; TRBD1 matches at 7 bases. The germline V gene has CDR1 SGDLS and CDR2 YYNGEE. The V and J ends lost 3 bases and 4 bases, in that order; junction bases with no gene match: 12. This CDR3 comprises 16 residues. The CDR3 DNA sequence: TGTGCCAGCAGCGGGATGGAGGAGGACAGGCCCTATGGCTACACCTTC. As protein: CASSGMEEDRPYGYTF.

There are many counts of this clonotype. V and J are TRBV30 and TRBJ1-5; possibly TRBD1 for D (5 bases). The CDR3 is 13 amino acids. Trimming removed 3 bases from V and 7 bases from J, with 13 bases in between. CDR1 is GTSNPN and CDR2 is SVGIG in the germline V gene (reference sequence). The CDR3 nucleotides read TGTGCCTGGAGCCGGGGCGAATGGCAGCCCCAGCATTTT. This codes for CAWSRGEWQPQHF.

This clonotype has ten or more counts. The rearrangement links TRBV6-5 to TRBJ1-6; D is undetermined. The CDR3 is 14 residues long. Germline lookup yields CDR1 MNHEY and CDR2 SVGAGI. Trimming cost V 9 bases and J 8 bases, with 17 bases left between them. The CDR3 region is CASMVAGSYSPLHF. For the CDR3, the DNA is TGTGCCAGTATGGTGGCAGGCTCTTATTCACCCCTCCACTTT.

This clonotype is medium-sized within its sample. The genes are TRBV7-6 and TRBJ2-5, with 7 bases identical to TRBD1. CDR1 and CDR2 from the germline V gene are SGHVS and FNYEAQ. This CDR3 spans 16 amino acids. Losses at the gene ends were 1 base for V and 3 bases for J; bases not matched to a gene: 8. Here the CDR3 DNA reads TGTGCCAGCAGCTTAGTGGGACAGCGAAGAAAAGAGACCCAGTACTTC. Translation: CASSLVGQRRKETQYF.

This clonotype was seen many times. The gene calls are TRBV30 and TRBJ2-3, with D tentatively TRBD2 (6 bases). Germline CDR1 is GTSNPN and CDR2 is SVGIG (reference sequence). This CDR3 contains 12 residues. V gave up 8 bases and J gave up 5 bases, with 14 bases separating them. The CDR3 reads CASAGSKDTQYF. The CDR3 DNA follows: TGTGCCAGCGCGGGGAGTAAAGATACGCAGTATTTT.

The table lists this clonotype with many counts. The chain carries TRBV20-1 and TRBJ2-7; no definite D call. Germline CDR1 is DFQATT and CDR2 is SNEGSKA (reference sequence). There are 12 residues in the CDR3. Trimming pared 5 bases from V and 3 bases from J, leaving 11 bases between. The CDR3 spells CSASPDDYEQYF. Written as DNA, the CDR3 is TGCAGTGCTTCGCCGGATGACTACGAGCAGTACTTC.

This clonotype has a handful of counts. The chain links TRBV9 to TRBJ1-3, with D hard to call. CDR1 and CDR2 from the germline V gene are SGDLS and YYNGEE. CDR3 length: 13 residues. The V end was cut by 2 bases, the J end by 0 bases, with 3 bases between. CDR3 region: CASSVPSGNTIYF. Written as DNA, the CDR3 is TGTGCCAGCAGCGTTCCCTCTGGAAACACCATATATTTT.

Concerning this clonotype: This clone may be a read error of a much larger clone one base away. The rearrangement joins TRBV4-1 to TRBJ2-2; 10 nucleotides agree with TRBD2. The CDR3 sequence is 18 residues long. Germline CDR1 and CDR2: MGHRA and YSYEKL. CDR3 nucleotides: TGCACCAGCAGCCAGGCCTCCCTAGCGGGGGTATACACCGGGGAGCTGTTTTTT. Translated, it gives CTSSQASLAGVYTGELFF.

This clonotype was seen more than once but under ten times. The genes are TRBV5-4 and TRBJ2-2, with 7 positions matching TRBD1. The CDR3 covers 16 residues. CDR1 SGHNT and CDR2 YYREEE come from the germline V gene (reference sequence). The J segment lost 2 bases and the V segment lost 3 bases, leaving 7 bases of the junction unmatched. The CDR3 DNA sequence: TGTGCCAGCAGCTCTATTGACAGGGCCAACACCGGGGAGCTGTTTTTT. Translated, it gives CASSSIDRANTGELFF.

Ten or more counts support this clonotype. The CDR3 DNA reads as TGTGCCAGCAGTTTAAATCGACAGTTTAATGAAAAACTGTTTTTT. Translated: CASSLNRQFNEKLFF. The V call is TRBV12-3 or TRBV12-4, the J call TRBJ1-4, with a weak D call TRBD1 (5 bases). The CDR3 length is 15 residues. Trimming shortened V by 2 bases and J by 4 bases, and 11 bases separated the two germline ends.

The V call is TRBV20-1, the J call TRBJ2-1, with 7 bases lining up with TRBD2. This CDR3 has 14 residues. The J segment lost 6 bases and the V segment lost 3 bases, leaving 8 bases of the junction unmatched. Germline V gene lookup returns CDR1 DFQATT and CDR2 SNEGSKA (reference sequence). The CDR3 spells CSASGGRALNEQFF. CDR3 sequence (DNA): TGCAGTGCTAGCGGTGGGAGGGCCCTCAATGAGCAGTTCTTC.

This clonotype was counted ten times or more. CDR3 sequence: CASSLDLERNSPLHF. The CDR3 bases are TGTGCCAGCAGCTTAGACTTGGAGCGGAATTCACCCCTCCACTTT. This rearrangement joins TRBV7-2 to TRBJ1-6; D is unclear. Germline V CDR1 and CDR2: SGHTA, FQGNSA. CDR3 length: 15 residues. The ends were cut back, 1 base at V and 7 bases at J, with 11 bases in the middle.

This clonotype was counted at least ten times. The chain is built from TRBV9 and TRBJ2-1; 9 positions agree with TRBD2. The CDR3 runs 15 residues. Germline loops: CDR1 SGDLS, CDR2 YYNGEE. The J segment lost 10 bases and the V segment lost 4 bases, leaving 12 bases of the junction unmatched. CDR3 sequence: CASSPQRGVPSEQFF. CDR3 in DNA: TGTGCCAGCAGCCCTCAGCGGGGGGTTCCATCGGAGCAGTTCTTC.

The V call is TRBV6-6, the J call TRBJ1-2; D not resolved. V dropped 2 bases and J dropped 3 bases, with 4 bases sitting between them. Germline CDR1 MNHNY, CDR2 SVGAGI (reference sequence). This CDR3 spans 12 amino acids. The CDR3 is CASSYGDYGYTF. The CDR3 nucleotides are TGTGCCAGCAGTTACGGGGACTATGGCTACACCTTC.

This clonotype was detected many times. The rearrangement uses TRBV3-1 and TRBJ2-7; D could derive from TRBD1 or TRBD2 (5 bases each). Per germline, CDR1 LGHDT and CDR2 YNNKEL (reference sequence). The CDR3 runs 15 residues. V lost 4 bases and J 6 bases, leaving 19 bases between the germline ends. The CDR3 DNA reads as TGTGCCAGCAGCCTTACCGGGACGCAACCACGCGAGCAGTACTTC. Protein sequence: CASSLTGTQPREQYF.

This clonotype was observed at least ten times. The chain carries TRBV7-9 and TRBJ1-2; D gene uncertain. Germline V lookup: CDR1 SEHNR, CDR2 FQNEAQ (reference sequence). The CDR3 sequence is 13 residues long. V shed 3 bases and J shed 8 bases, with 13 bases lying between them. The CDR3: CASSLGVRRGYTF. DNA for the CDR3: TGTGCCAGCAGCTTGGGCGTACGGAGGGGCTACACCTTC.

This clonotype was picked up many times. The V and J genes are TRBV12-3 or TRBV12-4 and TRBJ2-5; TRBD2 agrees at 7 bases. V lost 5 bases and J lost 2; bases outside the gene matches: 11. The CDR3 extends over 16 amino acids. The CDR3, as DNA: TGTGCCAGCAGTCCCCCGAATAGCGGGTTACAAGAGACCCAGTACTTC. Translating it yields CASSPPNSGLQETQYF.

This chain connects TRBV2 to TRBJ1-5; no reliable D call. CDR3 size: 13 residues. Germline values: CDR1 SNHLY, CDR2 FYNNEI. With 2 bases removed from V and 9 bases from J, the gap between germline ends came to 11 bases. CDR3 sequence (DNA): TGTGCCAGCAGTGAAAAGTTTCGATGGCCCCAGCATTTT. This sequence encodes CASSEKFRWPQHF. The whole variable domain, remainder taken from reference TRBV2 and TRBJ1-5, is EPEVTQTPSHQVTQMGQEVILRCVPISNHLYFYWYRQILGQKVEFLVSFYNNEISEKSEIFDDQFSVERPDGSNFTLKIRSTKLEDSAMYFCASSEKFRWPQHFGDGTRLSIL.

The chain uses TRBV5-6 and TRBJ2-2; the D is unclear. Germline lookup yields CDR1 SGHDT and CDR2 YYEEEE. V was clipped by 1 base and J by 4 bases, with 5 bases between them. The CDR3 totals 13 residues. The CDR3 bases are TGTGCCAGCAGCTTGCCCACCACCGGGGAGCTGTTTTTT. Translation gives CASSLPTTGELFF.

A few counts support this clonotype. The V gene is TRBV3-1, the J gene TRBJ2-7; 10 bases agree with TRBD2. The CDR3 loop spans 21 amino acids. V lost 4 bases to trimming and J lost 0 bases; unmatched junction nucleotides: 21. Germline CDR1 reads LGHDT; CDR2 reads YNNKEL (reference sequence). The CDR3 protein is CASSLGSLLSGRAGVSYEQYF. Written as DNA, the CDR3 is TGTGCCAGCAGCCTCGGGTCTCTTTTAAGCGGGAGGGCTGGGGTCTCCTACGAGCAGTACTTC.

In its sample, this clonotype was seen many times. The rearrangement joins TRBV20-1 to TRBJ2-7, with TRBD2 as a possible D gene (5 bases). Germline V gene lookup returns CDR1 DFQATT and CDR2 SNEGSKA (reference sequence). Trimming took off 5 bases at V and 2 bases at J, with 7 bases between the two ends. The CDR3 runs to 11 residues. The CDR3 DNA sequence: TGCAGTGCTTGGGGAGCCTACGAGCAGTACTTC. It codes for CSAWGAYEQYF.